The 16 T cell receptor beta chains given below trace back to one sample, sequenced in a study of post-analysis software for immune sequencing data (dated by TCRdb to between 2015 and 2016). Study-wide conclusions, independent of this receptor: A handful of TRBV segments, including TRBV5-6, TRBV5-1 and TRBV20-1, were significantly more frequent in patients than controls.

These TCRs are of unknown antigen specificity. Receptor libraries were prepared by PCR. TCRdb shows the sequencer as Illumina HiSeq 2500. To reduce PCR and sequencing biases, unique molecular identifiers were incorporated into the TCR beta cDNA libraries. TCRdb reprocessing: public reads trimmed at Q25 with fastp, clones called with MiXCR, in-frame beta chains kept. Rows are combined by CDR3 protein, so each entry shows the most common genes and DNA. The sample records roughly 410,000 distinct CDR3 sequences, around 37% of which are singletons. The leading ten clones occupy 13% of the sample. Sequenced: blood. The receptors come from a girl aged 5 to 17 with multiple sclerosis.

CDR3 protein: CSAVRLLRVEETQYF. The CDR3 coding sequence is TGCAGTGCGGTACGGTTATTACGCGTTGAAGAGACCCAGTACTTC. The chain has TRBV20-1 and TRBJ2-5; D remains unclear. Germline CDR1 reads DFQATT; CDR2 reads SNEGSKA (reference sequence). This CDR3 region has 15 residues. V lost 6 bases to trimming and J lost 3 bases, with 20 bases between them.

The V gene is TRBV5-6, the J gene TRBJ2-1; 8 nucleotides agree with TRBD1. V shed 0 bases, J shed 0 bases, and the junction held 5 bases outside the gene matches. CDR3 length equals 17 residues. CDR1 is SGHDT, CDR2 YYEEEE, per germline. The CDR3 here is CASSLADRGFSYNEQFF. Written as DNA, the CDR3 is TGTGCCAGCAGCTTGGCCGACAGGGGCTTCTCCTACAATGAGCAGTTCTTC.

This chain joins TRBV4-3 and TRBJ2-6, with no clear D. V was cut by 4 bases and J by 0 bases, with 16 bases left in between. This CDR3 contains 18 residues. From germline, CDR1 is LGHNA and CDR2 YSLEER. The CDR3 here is CASSPSHRVVSGANVLTF. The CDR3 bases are TGCGCCAGCAGCCCTTCTCACCGAGTCGTCTCTGGGGCCAACGTCCTGACTTTC.

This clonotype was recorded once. In DNA form, the CDR3 reads TGTGCCAGCAGTTGGCAGGCGCGGGACGAGCAGTACTTC. Protein sequence: CASSWQARDEQYF. This chain joins TRBV28 and TRBJ2-7, with TRBD2 as a possible D gene (5 bases). Germline assignment: CDR1 MDHEN and CDR2 SYDVKM. Trimming pared 4 bases from V and 5 bases from J, leaving 12 bases between. The CDR3 consists of 13 residues. Supplemented by reference TRBV28 and TRBJ2-7, the full variable domain reads DVKVTQSSRYLVKRTGEKVFLECVQDMDHENMFWYRQDPGLGLRLIYFSYDVKMKEKGDIPEGYSVSREKKERFSLILESASTNQTSMYLCASSWQARDEQYFGPGTRLTVT.

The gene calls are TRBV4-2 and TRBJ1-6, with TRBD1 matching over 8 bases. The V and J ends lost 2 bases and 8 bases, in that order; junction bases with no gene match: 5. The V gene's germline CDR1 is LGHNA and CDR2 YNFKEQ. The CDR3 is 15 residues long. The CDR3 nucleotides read TGTGCCAGCAGCCAACGGGACAGGATTGATTCACCCCTCCACTTT. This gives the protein CASSQRDRIDSPLHF.

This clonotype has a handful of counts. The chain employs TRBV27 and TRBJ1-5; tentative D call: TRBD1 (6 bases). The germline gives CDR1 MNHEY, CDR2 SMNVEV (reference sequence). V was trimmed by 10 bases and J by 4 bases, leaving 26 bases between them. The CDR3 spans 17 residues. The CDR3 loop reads CATRTTGLGARNQPQHF. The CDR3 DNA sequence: TGTGCCACCCGGACGACAGGTTTAGGGGCGCGGAATCAGCCCCAGCATTTT.

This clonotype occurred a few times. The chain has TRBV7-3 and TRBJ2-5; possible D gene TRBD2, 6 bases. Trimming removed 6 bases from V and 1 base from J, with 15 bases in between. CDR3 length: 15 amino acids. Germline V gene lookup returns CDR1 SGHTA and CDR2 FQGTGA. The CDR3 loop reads CASSLTGVAQETQYF. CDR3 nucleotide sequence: TGTGCCAGCAGTCTTACGGGGGTAGCCCAAGAGACCCAGTACTTC.

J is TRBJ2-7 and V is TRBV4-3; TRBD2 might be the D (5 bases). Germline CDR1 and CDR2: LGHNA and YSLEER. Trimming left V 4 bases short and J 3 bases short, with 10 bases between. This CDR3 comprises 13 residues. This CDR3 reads CASSRKEGYEQYF. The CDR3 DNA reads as TGCGCCAGCAGCCGAAAAGAGGGCTACGAGCAGTACTTC.

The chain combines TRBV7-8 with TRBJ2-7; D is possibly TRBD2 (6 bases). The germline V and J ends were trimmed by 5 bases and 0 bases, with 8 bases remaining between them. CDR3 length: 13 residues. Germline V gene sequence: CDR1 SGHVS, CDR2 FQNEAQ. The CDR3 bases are TGTGCCAGCAGCGGCGGGACCTCCTACGAGCAGTACTTC. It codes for CASSGGTSYEQYF.

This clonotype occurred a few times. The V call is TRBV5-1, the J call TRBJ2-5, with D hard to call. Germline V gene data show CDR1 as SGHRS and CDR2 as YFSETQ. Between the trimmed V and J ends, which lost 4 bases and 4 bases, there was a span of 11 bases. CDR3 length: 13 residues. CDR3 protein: CASSVAIGETQYF. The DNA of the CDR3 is TGCGCCAGCAGCGTTGCGATTGGAGAGACCCAGTACTTC.

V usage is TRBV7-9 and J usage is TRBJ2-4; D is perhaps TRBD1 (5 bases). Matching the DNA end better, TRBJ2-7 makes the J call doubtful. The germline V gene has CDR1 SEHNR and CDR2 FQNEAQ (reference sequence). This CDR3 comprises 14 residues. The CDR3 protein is CASSLVGRDYEQYF. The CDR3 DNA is TGTGCCAGCAGCTTAGTAGGCAGGGACTACGAGCAGTACTTC.

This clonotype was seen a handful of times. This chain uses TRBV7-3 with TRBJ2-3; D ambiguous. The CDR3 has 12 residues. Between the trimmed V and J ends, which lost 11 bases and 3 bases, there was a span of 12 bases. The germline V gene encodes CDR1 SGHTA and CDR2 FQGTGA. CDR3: CAGKGRTDTQYF. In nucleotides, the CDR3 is TGTGCCGGTAAAGGAAGGACAGATACGCAGTATTTT.

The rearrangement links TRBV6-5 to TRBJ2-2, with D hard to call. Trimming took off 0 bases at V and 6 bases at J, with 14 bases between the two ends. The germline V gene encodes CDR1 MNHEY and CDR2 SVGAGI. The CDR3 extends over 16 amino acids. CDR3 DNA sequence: TGTGCCAGCAGTTACTCCAGGACCTCCTGGGCCGGGGAGCTGTTTTTT. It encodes CASSYSRTSWAGELFF.

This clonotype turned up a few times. The chain's CDR3 is CATSRHRGNTEAFF. DNA for the CDR3: TGTGCCACCAGTAGACACAGGGGGAACACTGAAGCTTTCTTT. The chain employs TRBV15 and TRBJ1-1; 7 positions agree with TRBD1. Per germline, CDR1 LNHNV and CDR2 YYDKDF (reference sequence). V gave up 6 bases and J gave up 1 base; unmatched junction bases: 5. The CDR3 is 14 amino acids.

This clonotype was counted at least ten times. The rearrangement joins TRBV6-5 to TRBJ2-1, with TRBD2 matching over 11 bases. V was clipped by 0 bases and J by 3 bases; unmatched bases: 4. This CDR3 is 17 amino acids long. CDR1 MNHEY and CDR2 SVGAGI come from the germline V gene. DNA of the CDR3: TGTGCCAGCAGTTACTCGCCTAGCGGGGGGCTCTACAATGAGCAGTTCTTC. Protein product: CASSYSPSGGLYNEQFF.

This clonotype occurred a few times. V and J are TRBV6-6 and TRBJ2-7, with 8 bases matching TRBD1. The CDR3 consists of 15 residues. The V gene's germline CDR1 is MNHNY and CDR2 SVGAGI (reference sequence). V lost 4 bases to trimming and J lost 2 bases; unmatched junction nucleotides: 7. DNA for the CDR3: TGTGCCAGCAGTTCCGACAGGGGTGGTCCCTACGAGCAGTACTTC. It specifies CASSSDRGGPYEQYF.